The sequence of this TCR beta chain was determined in a study of early T cells in non-severe SARS-CoV-2 infection. Turning to the study itself: Sequencing of unsorted whole blood was done on bulk RNA, leaving chains unpaired.

The CDR3 sequence is 15 residues long. The ends lost 7 bases at V and 4 bases at J; junction bases unmatched: 10. Germline V gene sequence: CDR1 SNHLY, CDR2 FYNNEI. At least ten counts were recorded for this clonotype. Each CDR3 protein is one row after TCRdb ran MiXCR on the 5' RACE reads. In the table there are 57,000 or so distinct CDR3 sequences, roughly 5.5% of which are singletons. What was sequenced was whole blood. The TCR originated in an adult who was a healthcare worker with PCR-confirmed SARS-CoV-2 infection or an uninfected control (not recorded which). The chain carries TRBV2 and TRBJ2-1; 7 positions match TRBD1. The CDR3 reads CASKPPGQTYNEQFF. CDR3 in DNA: TGTGCCAGCAAGCCCCCGGGACAGACTTACAATGAGCAGTTCTTC.